A few counts support the clone carrying this T cell receptor beta chain. The antigen remains unidentified. The sample is drawn from a study of beta chain features in type 1 diabetes. Study background: Analysis included over 100,000,000 sorted cells drawn from all samples.

The investigators reverse transcribed all of the isolated RNA, so they sequenced expressed TCRB transcripts. Here immunoSEQ multiplex PCR was the method, and the copy in TCRdb shows in-frame clones only, minus some. Of 300,000 to 400,000 clones in the sample, under 8.5% were seen once. General observations from the study: The cDNA sequencing approach could over-represent high-TCR-expressing cells.

The CDR3 totals 13 residues. In germline, CDR1 is SGHVS, CDR2 FNYEAQ. Trimming pared 3 bases from V and 8 bases from J, leaving 11 bases between. The specimen was central memory CD4+ T cells from blood. The TCR sequence derives from a woman younger than 30 in good health. The V and J genes are TRBV7-6 and TRBJ2-1; D is undetermined. The CDR3 sequence is CASSFFRDDEQFF. In DNA form, the CDR3 reads TGTGCCAGCAGCTTCTTCCGTGACGATGAGCAGTTCTTC.